This T cell receptor beta chain was obtained from a study of T cell responses to AZD1222 COVID-19 vaccine. Overall study results and limits: When two AZD1222 doses had been given, Spike-specific TCR breadth and depth rose. Regions 160-218 and 743-854 dominated among vaccine-associated CD4 TCRs spanning spike.

Comments on this clone: The antigen is not known.

Assay: immunoSEQ multiplex PCR; the TCRdb copy retains only in-frame clones and omits some. The repertoire includes about 270,000 clones, roughly 93% of them detected once, and roughly 0.51% sits in the top ten. Germline V gene sequence: CDR1 SGHDT, CDR2 YYEEEE. This CDR3 has 15 residues. V lost 2 bases to trimming and J lost 5 bases; unmatched junction nucleotides: 7. The genes are TRBV5-6 and TRBJ2-3, with 8 bases fitting TRBD1. The source is an adult who received the AZD1222 COVID-19 vaccine. The material was peripheral blood, obtained 28 days after the second AZD1222 dose. The CDR3 loop is CASSFRDRSGDTQYF. The CDR3 nucleotides are TGTGCCAGCAGCTTCCGGGACAGGTCCGGAGATACGCAGTATTTT. Complete variable domain (other parts from reference TRBV5-6 and TRBJ2-3): DAGVTQSPTHLIKTRGQQVTLRCSPKSGHDTVSWYQQALGQGPQFIFQYYEEEERQRGNFPDRFSGHQFPNYSSELNVNALLLGDSALYLCASSFRDRSGDTQYFGPGTRLTVL.